This T cell receptor beta chain stems from a study of blood T cell dynamics during melanoma immunotherapy. The V gene's germline CDR1 is MNHNY and CDR2 SVGAGI (reference sequence). This CDR3 is built from 14 residues. With 6 bases clipped from V and 8 bases from J, the junction kept 7 bases outside the gene matches. Sequencing used immunoSEQ multiplex PCR; TCRdb keeps in-frame clones, though not all of them. The sample lists roughly 10,000 clones; around 87% were seen once. Time point here: pre-treatment baseline. One draw preceded checkpoint blockade; another followed its first cycle at week 3. Patients had no prior systemic cancer treatment, immunosuppressants or other active cancers.

The gene calls are TRBV6-6 and TRBJ1-4; 9 bases map to TRBD1. The sequence came from a human donor with melanoma. The specimen comprised blood, sampled from a patient treated with checkpoint blockade. In nucleotides, the CDR3 is TGTGCCAGCAGCGATGGGACAGGGTGGGAAAAACTGTTTTTT. This sequence encodes CASSDGTGWEKLFF.